This TCR beta chain was identified during a study of blood T cell repertoires in COVID-19. Study background: In each case, the material was cDNA or gDNA derived from T cells, B-cell-depleted T cells, or PBMCs.

Here immunoSEQ multiplex PCR was the method, and the copy in TCRdb shows in-frame clones only, minus some. This table holds 250,000 or so clones, around 83% found once. The CDR3 sequence is 16 residues long. Deletions cut 3 bases from V and 0 bases from J, with 14 bases between. CDR1 SGHNT and CDR2 YENEEA come from the germline V gene. This clone was seen at least ten times. The V and J genes are TRBV11-3 and TRBJ1-1; no clear D. This TCR was sampled from a woman in her thirties or forties who had recovered from COVID-19. The sequenced sample consisted of peripheral blood. The CDR3 here is CASSLEDLRMNTEAFF. The CDR3 nucleotides are TGTGCCAGCAGCTTGGAGGATTTGAGAATGAACACTGAAGCTTTCTTT.